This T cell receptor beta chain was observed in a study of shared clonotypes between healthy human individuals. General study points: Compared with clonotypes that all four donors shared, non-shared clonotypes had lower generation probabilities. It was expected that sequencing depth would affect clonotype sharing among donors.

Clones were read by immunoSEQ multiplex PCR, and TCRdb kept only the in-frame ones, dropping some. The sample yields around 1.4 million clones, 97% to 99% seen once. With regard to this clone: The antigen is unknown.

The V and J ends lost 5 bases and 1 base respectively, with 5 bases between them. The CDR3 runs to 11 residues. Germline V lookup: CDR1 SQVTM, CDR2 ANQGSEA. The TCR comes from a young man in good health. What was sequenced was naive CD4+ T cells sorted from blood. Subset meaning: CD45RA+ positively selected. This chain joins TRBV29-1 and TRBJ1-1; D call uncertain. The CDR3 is CSVQTNTEAFF. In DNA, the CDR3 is TGCAGCGTTCAGACGAACACTGAAGCTTTCTTT.